This T cell receptor beta chain was recorded in a study of blood T cell repertoires in COVID-19 (TCRdb year 2020). About the full investigation: Samples covering the acute and convalescent phases of COVID-19 were provided by collaborators in the United States, Italy and Spain. The material from the prospective study consisted of cDNA or gDNA derived from T cells, B-cell-depleted T cells, or PBMCs. Deeply sampled blood TCRbeta repertoires from subjects exposed to, actively infected with, or recovered from COVID-19 were included in the dataset. The repertoires were released in a freely available public database meant as a resource for research on the immune response to SARS-CoV-2. Samples came from the ongoing ImmuneRACE study (first 160 participants) plus 1,254 subjects from 6 global collaborators. A de-identified subject ID, COVID-19 status, age in years and sex were almost always included in the sample metadata. Where HLA class I and class II types were available, the types were taken from metadata supplied by the sample provider, not from assay-based typing.

General findings and caveats noted by the study authors: How much clinical and demographic metadata was included differed by source and by participant, and the metadata was provided uncurated.

Comments on this clone: Its antigen is not yet known. Base qualities are not recorded, but no much larger clone differs from it by a single base.

Collaborating institutions collected whole blood in K2EDTA tubes following their own protocols. Collaborator samples were shipped for TCRbeta analysis as frozen whole blood, isolated PBMCs, or DNA extracted from either sample type. V was cut back by 5 bases and J by 8 bases, leaving a gap of 12 bases between them. The CDR3 sequence holds 12 residues, the cysteine and phenylalanine included. Only the CDR3 part of the read is kept: 36 bases, read in frame from the first base. TCRbeta CDR3 regions were amplified from genomic DNA by means of the immunoSEQ Assay, a bias-controlled multiplex PCR. Per the authors' processing: Nucleated cell counts per sample were estimated from amplification of reference gene primers within the assay. To quantify the absolute abundance of each unique TCRbeta CDR3 rearrangement, sequence reads were collapsed and filtered. For each sample, productive Simpson clonality was calculated as the square root of Simpson's diversity index across productive rearrangements. TCRdb stores this immuneACCESS table with in-frame sequences only. Part of the clones is absent; in the studies checked, under half of the shortfall reflects unresolved V genes, and no reason is known for the rest. That table supplies the V and J calls and clone size; D and trimming were determined from the DNA. The sample table contains around 200,000 clones; only one count was recorded for approximately 86% of them. The top ten clonotypes cover approximately 6.5% of the sample.

Recombination linked TRBV12-3 or TRBV12-4 to TRBJ1-2; the D gene is not confidently resolved. The sample comprised peripheral blood. This TCR came from a woman aged 80 or over in a cohort sampled during active or convalescent COVID-19. For the CDR3, the sequence is CASSPRGWGYTF. The sequenced DNA is TGTGCCAGCAGTCCCAGAGGCTGGGGCTACACCTTC.